The 22 T cell receptor beta chains in this list originate from one sample, sequenced in a study of response to subunit inactivated influenza vaccine. TCRdb fed the RT-PCR reads into MiXCR, producing one record per CDR3 protein. The data hold approximately 490,000 distinct CDR3 sequences, with around 7.9% observed a single time. The sequenced sample was PBMCs from blood, obtained roughly 24 months after vaccination. The receptor set was obtained from a man between 45 and 75 years old who received an inactivated influenza vaccine.

On this clonotype itself: A read error may be the cause here, since a much bigger clone is one base away. CDR3 in amino acids: CASSLALFGELFF. The CDR3 DNA sequence: TGCGCCAGCAGCTTGGCACTGTTCGGGGAGCTGTTTTTT. The chain uses TRBV5-1 and TRBJ2-2; D is unclear. The CDR3 has 13 residues. Looked up from germline, CDR1 is SGHRS and CDR2 is YFSETQ. V lost 0 bases and J 7 bases, leaving 7 bases between the germline ends.

This clonotype was observed a handful of times. This chain uses TRBV20-1 with TRBJ2-3; no reliable D call. Germline values: CDR1 DFQATT, CDR2 SNEGSKA (reference sequence). The CDR3 covers 15 residues. The germline V and J ends were trimmed by 0 bases and 2 bases, with 12 bases remaining between them. The CDR3 coding sequence is TGCAGTGCTAGAGATTTAGGGAAGGTCACAGATACGCAGTATTTT. Its translation: CSARDLGKVTDTQYF.

The chain carries TRBV28 and TRBJ2-6, with 10 bases that match TRBD1. With 3 bases clipped from V and 0 bases from J, the junction kept 2 bases outside the gene matches. The CDR3 loop spans 17 amino acids. CDR1 MDHEN and CDR2 SYDVKM come from the germline V gene. The CDR3 loop reads CASSLGTGASGANVLTF. The CDR3 DNA follows: TGTGCCAGCAGTTTGGGGACAGGGGCCTCTGGGGCCAACGTCCTGACTTTC.

This clonotype appeared many times. V usage is TRBV12-3 or TRBV12-4 and J usage is TRBJ2-3, with a weak D call TRBD2 (6 bases). V lost 6 bases to trimming and J lost 9 bases, with 19 bases between them. The CDR3 spans 14 residues. CDR3 sequence: CASSPGGAMGTQYF. The DNA of the CDR3 is TGTGCCAGCAGCCCCGGAGGGGCTATGGGCACGCAGTATTTT.

This clonotype was counted many times. The J gene is TRBJ1-5, the V gene TRBV10-3; no firm D call. The V end was cut by 2 bases, the J end by 10 bases, with 18 bases between. Germline V CDR1 and CDR2: ENHRY, SYGVKD. The CDR3 is 15 amino acids. The CDR3 DNA is TGTGCCATCAGTGAGCTTAATCGAGATGTTTCACCCCAGCATTTT. The encoded protein is CAISELNRDVSPQHF.

This clonotype appeared many times. The gene calls are TRBV20-1 and TRBJ2-7; tentative D call: TRBD2 (6 bases). The CDR3 sequence is 14 residues long. Deletions cut 3 bases from V and 6 bases from J, with 18 bases between. Germline loops: CDR1 DFQATT, CDR2 SNEGSKA (reference sequence). CDR3 protein: CSASLTGVLGEQYF. The DNA of the CDR3 is TGCAGTGCTAGCCTTACGGGGGTGCTAGGCGAGCAGTACTTC.

This clonotype was counted only a few times. The chain has TRBV5-5 and TRBJ1-1, with D unclear. CDR3 size: 15 residues. Germline V gene sequence: CDR1 SGHKS, CDR2 YYEKEE (reference sequence). The ends were cut back, 0 bases at V and 0 bases at J, with 9 bases in the middle. As DNA, the CDR3 is TGTGCCAGCAGCTTGGGCGACGCTTTGAACACTGAAGCTTTCTTT. Translated, it gives CASSLGDALNTEAFF. Based on the CDR3 plus reference TRBV5-5 and TRBJ1-1, the full variable domain is DAGVTQSPTHLIKTRGQQVTLRCSPISGHKSVSWYQQVLGQGPQFIFQYYEKEERGRGNFPDRFSARQFPNYSSELNVNALLLGDSALYLCASSLGDALNTEAFFGQGTRLTVV.

This chain uses TRBV7-6 with TRBJ2-7, with D possibly TRBD2 on 6 matching bases. This CDR3 has 15 residues. With 1 base removed from V and 2 bases from J, the gap between germline ends came to 12 bases. In germline, CDR1 is SGHVS, CDR2 FNYEAQ. This chain's CDR3 is CASSLGGAGAYEQYF. The DNA for the CDR3 is TGTGCCAGCAGCTTAGGGGGAGCGGGCGCCTACGAGCAGTACTTC.

This clonotype was detected a few times. J is TRBJ1-2 and V is TRBV12-3 or TRBV12-4, with D perhaps TRBD1 (6 bases). This CDR3 spans 13 amino acids. The V end lost 6 bases, the J end lost 4 bases, and 12 bases lay between the germline ends. CDR3 coding DNA: TGTGCCAGCAGACGACAGGTTAGCTATGGCTACACCTTC. Encoded protein: CASRRQVSYGYTF.

The rearrangement joins TRBV24-1 to TRBJ2-5; 8 bases match TRBD2. CDR3 length: 16 residues. V lost 0 bases, J lost 2 bases, and 4 bases stayed unmatched. Germline CDR1 is KGHDR and CDR2 is SFDVKD. The CDR3 sequence: CATSDLAGGRQETQYF. The CDR3 DNA sequence: TGTGCCACCAGTGATTTGGCGGGGGGCCGACAAGAGACCCAGTACTTC.

V is TRBV19 and J is TRBJ2-1; 10 nucleotides align to TRBD1. This CDR3 has 16 residues. Looked up from germline, CDR1 is LNHDA and CDR2 is SQIVND (reference sequence). V shed 5 bases and J 3 bases; nucleotides not matched to a gene: 7. In DNA, the CDR3 is TGTGCCAGTAGTCCCCCGGGGACAGGGGTCTACAATGAGCAGTTCTTC. Its translation is CASSPPGTGVYNEQFF.

This chain links TRBV5-1 with TRBJ2-7; 8 bases align to TRBD1. V lost 0 bases to trimming and J lost 6 bases; unmatched junction nucleotides: 8. CDR1 and CDR2 (germline): SGHRS, YFSETQ. The CDR3 loop spans 15 amino acids. CDR3 nucleotide sequence: TGCGCCAGCAGCTTGGACGGTCAGGGGGCAGGCGAGCAGTACTTC. Translation: CASSLDGQGAGEQYF.

The CDR3 sequence: CASSRTDRAGELFF. As DNA, the CDR3 is TGTGCCAGCAGTCGGACAGACCGGGCCGGGGAGCTGTTTTTT. The V and J genes are TRBV12-3 or TRBV12-4 and TRBJ2-2, with a weak D call TRBD1 (6 bases). Trimming removed 5 bases at V and 6 bases at J, with 13 bases between. This CDR3 comprises 14 residues.

The rearrangement uses TRBV27 and TRBJ2-3; D unresolved. Germline assignment: CDR1 MNHEY and CDR2 SMNVEV (reference sequence). The CDR3 is 16 residues long. V was clipped by 2 bases and J by 0 bases, with 12 bases between them. The CDR3 bases are TGTGCCAGCAGTTTAATAAGGCCTACTAGCACAGATACGCAGTATTTT. It encodes CASSLIRPTSTDTQYF.

This clonotype was counted at least ten times. The chain couples TRBV5-6 to TRBJ2-1; 7 bases are a match to TRBD1. Germline V gives CDR1 SGHDT, CDR2 YYEEEE. This CDR3 contains 17 residues. V lost 3 bases, J lost 0 bases, and 9 bases stayed unmatched. In DNA form, the CDR3 reads TGTGCCAGCAGCTCAATAACCGGGACAGCCTCCTACAATGAGCAGTTCTTC. This translates into CASSSITGTASYNEQFF.

This clonotype showed up many times. This CDR3 is CASHRGGGYNEQFF. CDR3 bases: TGTGCCAGCCACAGAGGGGGGGGCTACAATGAGCAGTTCTTC. The V gene is TRBV12-3 or TRBV12-4, the J gene TRBJ2-1; tentatively, D is TRBD2 (7 bases). Trimming left V 8 bases short and J 3 bases short, with 14 bases between. The CDR3 is 14 amino acids.

This clonotype appeared a few times. The rearrangement joins TRBV6-2 or TRBV6-3 to TRBJ2-3; 9 positions match TRBD1. The junction had 6 bases not matched to a gene; V was cut back by 5 bases and J by 0 bases. CDR3 length: 16 amino acids. The V gene's germline CDR1 is MNHEY and CDR2 SVGEGT. The CDR3 spells CASSLTGGRSTDTQYF. The CDR3 DNA is TGTGCCAGCAGTCTCACAGGGGGCCGGAGCACAGATACGCAGTATTTT.

This sequence joins TRBV11-2 and TRBJ1-3; no definite D call. The CDR3 covers 13 residues. V gave up 5 bases and J gave up 6 bases, with 11 bases separating them. Germline CDR1 SGHAT, CDR2 FQNNGV. The CDR3 reads CASSHPSENTIYF. The DNA for the CDR3 is TGTGCCAGCAGCCACCCCTCAGAAAACACCATATATTTT.

This clonotype was found a few times. The V call is TRBV28, the J call TRBJ1-2; 9 bases match TRBD1. CDR3 length: 16 amino acids. V was pared by 6 bases and J by 2 bases, with 10 bases of the junction left unmatched. Germline CDR1 is MDHEN and CDR2 is SYDVKM. CDR3 DNA: TGTGCCAGCAGCTCCGCAAGTGGACAGGGGAACTATGGCTACACCTTC. Translating gives CASSSASGQGNYGYTF.

This clonotype was recorded a few times. The chain links TRBV6-2 or TRBV6-3 to TRBJ1-5; D might be TRBD1 (5 bases). V lost 5 bases, J lost 11 bases, and 10 bases lay in between. The CDR3 contains 11 residues. Germline assignment: CDR1 MNHEY and CDR2 SVGEGT. CDR3 DNA: TGTGCCAGCAGTCACGGGACGGCCCAGCATTTT. Translated, it gives CASSHGTAQHF.

The V call is TRBV3-1, the J call TRBJ2-1; 11 bases map to TRBD2. The CDR3 runs to 16 residues. CDR1 is LGHDT, CDR2 YNNKEL, per germline (reference sequence). With V trimmed by 4 bases and J by 3 bases, 5 bases remained unmatched. The CDR3 DNA reads TGTGCCAGCAGCCGAGTAGCGGGGGGGATCTACAATGAGCAGTTCTTC. Translating gives CASSRVAGGIYNEQFF.

This chain joins TRBV9 and TRBJ2-7; D not certain. Germline CDR1 and CDR2: SGDLS and YYNGEE. V shed 3 bases and J shed 0 bases, with 4 bases lying between them. The CDR3 loop spans 12 amino acids. The CDR3 loop is CASSGYSYEQYF. The CDR3 region has the DNA TGTGCCAGCAGCGGATACTCCTACGAGCAGTACTTC.